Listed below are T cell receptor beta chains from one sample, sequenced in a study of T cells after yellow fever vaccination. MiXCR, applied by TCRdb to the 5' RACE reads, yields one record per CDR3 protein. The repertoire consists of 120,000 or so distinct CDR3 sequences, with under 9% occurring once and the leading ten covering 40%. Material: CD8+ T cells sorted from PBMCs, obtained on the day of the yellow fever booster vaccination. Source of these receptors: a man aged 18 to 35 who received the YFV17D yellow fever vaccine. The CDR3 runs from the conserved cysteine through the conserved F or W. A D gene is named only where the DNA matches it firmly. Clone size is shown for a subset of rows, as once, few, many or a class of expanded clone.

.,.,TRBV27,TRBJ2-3,CASSFIRGRGTDTQYF,TGTGCCAGCAGTTTCATCCGGGGAAGGGGCACAGATACGCAGTATTTT
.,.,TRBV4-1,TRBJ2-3,CASSQVAQNTDTQYF,TGCGCCAGCAGCCAAGTGGCACAGAACACAGATACGCAGTATTTT
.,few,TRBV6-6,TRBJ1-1,CASITGNTEAFF,TGTGCCAGCATTACAGGGAACACTGAAGCTTTCTTT
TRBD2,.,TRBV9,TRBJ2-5,CASSVVGGGQETQYF,TGTGCCAGCAGCGTAGTAGGCGGGGGGCAAGAGACCCAGTACTTC
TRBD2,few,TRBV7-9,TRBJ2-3,CASSLDPTSGGTDTQYF,TGTGCCAGCAGCTTAGACCCGACTAGCGGGGGTACAGATACGCAGTATTTT
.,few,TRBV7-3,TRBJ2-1,CASSSRGEEQFF,TGTGCCAGCAGCTCAAGGGGGGAAGAGCAGTTCTTC
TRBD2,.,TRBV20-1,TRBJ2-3,CSATGTSRTDTQYF,TGCAGTGCTACCGGGACTAGCCGTACAGATACGCAGTATTTT
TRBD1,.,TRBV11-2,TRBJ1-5,CASSVSPGQGTNNQPQHF,TGTGCCAGCAGCGTTTCCCCGGGACAGGGAACAAACAATCAGCCCCAGCATTTT
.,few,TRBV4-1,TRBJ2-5,CASSPAGGYQETQYF,TGCGCCAGCAGCCCCGCCGGAGGATACCAAGAGACCCAGTACTTC
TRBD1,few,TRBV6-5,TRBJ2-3,CASSYSIGGQGEVEDTQYF,TGTGCCAGCAGTTACTCGATTGGTGGACAGGGGGAAGTTGAAGATACGCAGTATTTT
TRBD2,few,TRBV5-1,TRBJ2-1,CASSPLAGGPSYNEQFF,TGCGCCAGCAGCCCACTAGCGGGGGGGCCTAGTTACAATGAGCAGTTCTTC
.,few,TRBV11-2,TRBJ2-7,CASSLHGGVEYEQYF,TGTGCCAGCAGCTTACATGGAGGGGTTGAGTACGAGCAGTACTTC
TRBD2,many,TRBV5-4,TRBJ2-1,CASSSTSEEYNEQFF,TGTGCCAGCAGCTCGACTAGCGAGGAATACAATGAGCAGTTCTTC
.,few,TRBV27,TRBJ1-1,CASSFGGGDTEAFF,TGTGCCAGCAGTTTTGGGGGAGGGGACACTGAAGCTTTCTTT
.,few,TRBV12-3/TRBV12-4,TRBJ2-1,CASSEGMNEQFF,TGTGCCAGCAGCGAGGGGATGAATGAGCAGTTCTTC
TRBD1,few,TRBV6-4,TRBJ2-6,CASSDGTGEGANVLTF,TGTGCCAGCAGTGACGGGACAGGGGAAGGGGCCAACGTCCTGACTTTC
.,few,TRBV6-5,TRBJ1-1,CASSYEQRNTEAFF,TGTGCCAGCAGTTATGAACAGAGAAACACTGAAGCTTTCTTT
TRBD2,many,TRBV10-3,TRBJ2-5,CAISDTGGRETQYF,TGTGCCATCAGCGATACGGGGGGGCGGGAGACCCAGTACTTC
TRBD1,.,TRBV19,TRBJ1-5,CASSLGTASFNQPQHF,TGTGCCAGTAGTCTAGGGACAGCCAGTTTTAATCAGCCCCAGCATTTT
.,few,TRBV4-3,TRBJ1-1,CASSPDAAEDTEAFF,TGCGCCAGCAGCCCAGACGCGGCCGAGGACACTGAAGCTTTCTTT
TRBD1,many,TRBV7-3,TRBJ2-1,CASSLTGGNEQFF,TGTGCCAGCAGCCTGACAGGGGGCAATGAGCAGTTCTTC
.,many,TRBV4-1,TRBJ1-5,CASSQDHSLSPQHF,TGCGCCAGCAGCCAAGACCACAGCCTCTCTCCCCAGCATTTT
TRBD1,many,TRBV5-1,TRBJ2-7,CASSVRDSPYEQYF,TGCGCCAGCAGCGTCCGGGACAGTCCCTACGAGCAGTACTTC
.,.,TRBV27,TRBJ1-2,CASSLLGQGDGYTF,TGTGCCAGCAGTTTATTAGGTCAGGGAGATGGCTACACCTTC
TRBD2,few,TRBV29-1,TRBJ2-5,CSVHDTSGGETQYF,TGCAGCGTTCATGATACTAGCGGGGGAGAGACCCAGTACTTC
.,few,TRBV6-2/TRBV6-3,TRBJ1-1,CASSDTLNTEAFF,TGTGCCAGCTCGGACACGCTGAACACTGAAGCTTTCTTT
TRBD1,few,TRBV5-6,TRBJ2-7,CASSLGQGIYEQYF,TGTGCCAGCAGCTTGGGACAGGGAATTTACGAGCAGTACTTC
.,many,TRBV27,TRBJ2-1,CASSPWHGDEQFF,TGTGCCAGCAGTCCTTGGCACGGCGATGAGCAGTTCTTC
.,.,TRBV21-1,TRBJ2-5,CASSIPQGGGNRQETQYF,TGTGCCAGCAGCATCCCCCAAGGAGGAGGGAATCGCCAAGAGACCCAGTACTTC
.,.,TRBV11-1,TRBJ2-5,CASSHLAGQETQYF,TGTGCCAGCAGCCATCTAGCTGGCCAAGAGACCCAGTACTTC
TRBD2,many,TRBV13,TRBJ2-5,CASSGGLAGMETQYF,TGTGCCAGCAGTGGGGGTCTAGCGGGGATGGAGACCCAGTACTTC
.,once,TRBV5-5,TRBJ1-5,CASSFQGHQPQHF,TGTGCCAGCAGCTTTCAGGGCCATCAGCCCCAGCATTTT
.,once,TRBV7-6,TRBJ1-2,CASSLDRVRNGYTF,TGTGCCAGCAGCTTAGACAGGGTCCGGAATGGCTACACCTTC
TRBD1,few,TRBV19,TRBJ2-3,CASSIDRGVWDTQYF,TGTGCCAGTAGTATTGACAGGGGTGTATGGGATACGCAGTATTTT
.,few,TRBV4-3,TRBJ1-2,CASSQDRLPANYGYTF,TGCGCCAGCAGCCAAGATCGTTTGCCAGCTAACTATGGCTACACCTTC
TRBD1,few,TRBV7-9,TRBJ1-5,CASSSGTGKEPQHF,TGTGCCAGCAGCTCCGGGACAGGGAAGGAGCCCCAGCATTTT
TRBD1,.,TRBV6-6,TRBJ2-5,CASTLSGTGVVETQYF,TGTGCCAGCACCCTATCCGGGACAGGGGTGGTAGAGACCCAGTACTTC
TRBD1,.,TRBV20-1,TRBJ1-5,CSARDLRQGGNQPQHF,TGCAGTGCTAGAGACCTTCGACAGGGCGGCAATCAGCCCCAGCATTTT
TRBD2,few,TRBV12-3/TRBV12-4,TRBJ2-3,CASRKRGLADTDTQYF,TGTGCCAGCAGGAAGAGGGGACTAGCGGACACAGATACGCAGTATTTT
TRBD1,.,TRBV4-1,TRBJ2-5,CASSQGQETGGYETQYF,TGCGCCAGCAGCCAAGGTCAAGAGACAGGGGGCTATGAGACCCAGTACTTC
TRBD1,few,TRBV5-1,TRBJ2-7,CASSLGTGVTYEQYF,TGCGCCAGCAGCTTGGGGACAGGGGTCACCTACGAGCAGTACTTC
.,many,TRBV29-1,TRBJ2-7,CSVEVTDTYEQYF,TGCAGCGTTGAGGTGACAGACACCTACGAGCAGTACTTC
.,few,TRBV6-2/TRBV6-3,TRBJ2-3,CASSYRPHSTDTQYF,TGTGCCAGCAGTTACCGTCCCCACAGCACAGATACGCAGTATTTT
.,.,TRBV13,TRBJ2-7,CASSFQRRPYEQYF,TGTGCCAGCAGCTTCCAGCGACGGCCCTACGAGCAGTACTTC
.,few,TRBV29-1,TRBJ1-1,CSVEGMQGSRGTEAFF,TGCAGCGTTGAGGGGATGCAAGGGTCTCGAGGCACTGAAGCTTTCTTT
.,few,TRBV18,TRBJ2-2,CASSPATGSNTGELFF,TGTGCCAGCTCACCAGCAACAGGATCGAACACCGGGGAGCTGTTTTTT
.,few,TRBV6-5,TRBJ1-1,CASSYSWGALMNTEAFF,TGTGCCAGCAGTTACTCCTGGGGCGCGTTGATGAACACTGAAGCTTTCTTT
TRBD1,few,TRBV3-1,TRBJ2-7,CASSPVRDRDPYEQYF,TGTGCCAGCAGCCCCGTCCGGGACAGGGACCCCTACGAGCAGTACTTC